This T cell receptor beta chain came from a study of blood T cell repertoires in COVID-19. Study-wide background: Acute-phase and convalescent COVID-19 samples originated in the United States, Italy and Spain. From T cells, B-cell-depleted T cells, or PBMCs came the material, which was cDNA or gDNA.

CDR3 length: 15 amino acids. V was pared by 0 bases and J by 5 bases, with 3 bases of the junction left unmatched. Germline CDR1 reads KGHSH; CDR2 reads LQKENI. Original data processing: How many nucleated cells were present was estimated from reference gene primer amplification. Sequenced by immunoSEQ multiplex PCR; TCRdb stores in-frame clones only, minus some. For V, J and clone size, that table is used; D and trimming come from the DNA. The sample shows over 75,000 clones, around 80% of them seen only once. The sequence was collected from a man between 65 and 79 years old with acute or convalescent COVID-19. The chain couples TRBV18 to TRBJ1-4; 7 positions match TRBD1. Sample: peripheral blood. The CDR3 sequence is CASSPPGQRNEKLFF. The CDR3 DNA sequence: TGTGCCAGCTCACCACCGGGACAGAGAAATGAAAAACTGTTTTTT.